The 22 T cell receptor beta chains presented below share a single source sample, sequenced in a study of blood T cell repertoires in COVID-19. Data came from immunoSEQ multiplex PCR; TCRdb stores just in-frame clones and leaves some out. The repertoire holds roughly 350,000 clones, with approximately 87% as singletons. Sequenced: peripheral blood. These receptors all come from a woman aged 30 to 39 with COVID-19, enrolled during active disease.

This clone was recorded once. The chain combines TRBV30 with TRBJ2-3; D not certain. This CDR3 has 13 residues. The germline gives CDR1 GTSNPN, CDR2 SVGIG (reference sequence). Trimming stripped 5 bases from V and 2 bases from J, with 11 bases between. The CDR3 sequence: CAWGQTFTDTQYF. The CDR3 region has the DNA TGTGCCTGGGGTCAGACATTCACAGATACGCAGTATTTT.

The V and J genes are TRBV9 and TRBJ1-1, with D maybe TRBD1 (6 bases). The V end lost 0 bases, the J end lost 0 bases, and 9 bases lay between the germline ends. CDR3 length: 15 residues. In germline, CDR1 is SGDLS, CDR2 YYNGEE. CDR3 loop: CASSVATGMNTEAFF. In DNA, the CDR3 is TGTGCCAGCAGCGTAGCTACAGGGATGAACACTGAAGCTTTCTTT.

The chain links TRBV24-1 to TRBJ2-3; D is undetermined. The V and J ends lost 9 bases and 6 bases respectively, with 9 bases between them. From germline, CDR1 is KGHDR and CDR2 SFDVKD. The CDR3 has 11 amino acids. The chain's CDR3 is CATALEDTQYF. The CDR3 coding sequence is TGTGCCACCGCTTTAGAGGATACGCAGTATTTT.

The chain employs TRBV12-3 or TRBV12-4 and TRBJ2-1, with D possibly being TRBD2 (5 bases). There are 11 residues in the CDR3. Between the trimmed V and J ends, which lost 4 bases and 12 bases, there was a span of 10 bases. The chain's CDR3 is CASSSFEGQFF. The CDR3, as DNA: TGTGCCAGCAGTTCCTTCGAGGGGCAGTTCTTC.

This clone showed up just a few times. The rearrangement uses TRBV11-2 and TRBJ2-1, with 9 bases identical to TRBD2. CDR1 and CDR2 (germline): SGHAT, FQNNGV. V was clipped by 5 bases and J by 3 bases; unmatched bases: 8. The CDR3 covers 16 residues. The CDR3 protein is CASSPSASGVYNEQFF. The CDR3 DNA reads TGTGCCAGCAGCCCCTCTGCTAGCGGGGTCTACAATGAGCAGTTCTTC.

V gene TRBV11-2 combines with J gene TRBJ2-7, with 8 nucleotides matching TRBD2. The germline CDR1 and CDR2 sequences are SGHAT and FQNNGV. The length of the CDR3 is 14 residues. With V trimmed by 1 base and J by 3 bases, 2 bases remained unmatched. The CDR3 loop reads CASSLVGLGYEQYF. Here the CDR3 DNA reads TGTGCCAGCAGCTTAGTGGGACTAGGCTACGAGCAGTACTTC. Drawing the rest from reference TRBV11-2 and TRBJ2-7, the complete variable domain is EAGVAQSPRYKIIEKRQSVAFWCNPISGHATLYWYQQILGQGPKLLIQFQNNGVVDDSQLPKDRFSAERLKGVDSTLKIQPAKLEDSAVYLCASSLVGLGYEQYFGPGTRLTVT.

V gene TRBV10-2 combines with J gene TRBJ2-7; D unresolved. V lost 6 bases, J lost 4 bases, and 16 bases lay in between. In germline, CDR1 is WSHSY, CDR2 SAAADI. This CDR3 region has 14 residues. This chain's CDR3 is CASRRLVGAYEQYF. The CDR3 DNA reads TGCGCCAGCAGGCGGCTAGTAGGTGCTTACGAGCAGTACTTC.

The V call is TRBV19, the J call TRBJ1-5, with D unclear. CDR3 length: 13 amino acids. Trimming removed 7 bases from V and 0 bases from J, with 7 bases in between. Germline CDR1 reads LNHDA; CDR2 reads SQIVND (reference sequence). The CDR3 coding sequence is TGTGCCAGTAAGGACTATAGCAATCAGCCCCAGCATTTT. Its translation is CASKDYSNQPQHF. Looking up the rest from reference TRBV19 and TRBJ1-5 gives the full variable domain: DGGITQSPKYLFRKEGQNVTLSCEQNLNHDAMYWYRQDPGQGLRLIYYSQIVNDFQKGDIAEGYSVSREKKESFPLTVTSAQKNPTAFYLCASKDYSNQPQHFGDGTRLSIL.

Points on this clone: Other DNA variants within this sample encode the same CDR3. This sequence joins TRBV18 and TRBJ2-5; D possibly corresponds to TRBD2 (5 bases). The CDR3 consists of 13 residues. Germline V gives CDR1 KGHSH, CDR2 LQKENI. V gave up 3 bases and J gave up 4 bases, with 9 bases separating them. Written as DNA, the CDR3 is TGTGCCAGCTCACCGTTTGGGAGAGAGACCCAGTACTTC. It yields the protein CASSPFGRETQYF.

The chain recombines TRBV3-1 (or the pseudogene TRBV3-2) with TRBJ2-7; TRBD2 is a possible D gene (5 bases). Per the germline V gene, CDR1 is LGHDT and CDR2 is YNNKEL (reference sequence). This CDR3 is built from 15 residues. Trimming pared 1 base from V and 2 bases from J, leaving 12 bases between. The CDR3 nucleotides read TGTGCCAGCAGCCAAGGGGTCAGCGGCCCCTACGAGCAGTACTTC. This translates into CASSQGVSGPYEQYF.

The rearrangement uses TRBV10-3 and TRBJ2-1; 13 bases are shared with TRBD2. Trimming at V came to 5 bases and at J to 7 bases, leaving 2 bases not matched to a gene. Looked up from germline, CDR1 is ENHRY and CDR2 is SYGVKD. This CDR3 is built from 14 residues. CDR3 sequence (DNA): TGTGCCATCAGTATGGGACTAGCGGGAAATGAGCAGTTCTTC. It encodes CAISMGLAGNEQFF.

As concerns this clone: In the same sample, other DNA sequences code for this CDR3. The rearrangement uses TRBV15 and TRBJ2-7, with 9 bases that match TRBD1. V dropped 5 bases and J dropped 5; count of bases not matched to a gene: 4. CDR3 length: 13 residues. The germline V gene has CDR1 LNHNV and CDR2 YYDKDF (reference sequence). The CDR3 DNA follows: TGTGCCACCAGCCGGGACAGGGTCGACGAGCAGTACTTC. This sequence encodes CATSRDRVDEQYF.

Written as DNA, the CDR3 is TGTGCCAGCAGCTCTAGCCCCTACGAGCAGTACTTC. This encodes CASSSSPYEQYF. J is TRBJ2-7 and V is TRBV11-2; possible D gene TRBD2, 5 bases. Germline CDR1 reads SGHAT; CDR2 reads FQNNGV. The CDR3 loop spans 12 amino acids. With 4 bases removed from V and 2 bases from J, the gap between germline ends came to 6 bases.

This sequence joins TRBV18 and TRBJ2-2, with a weak D call TRBD1 (6 bases). Germline V gives CDR1 KGHSH, CDR2 LQKENI. V lost 3 bases and J 7 bases, leaving 12 bases between the germline ends. This CDR3 spans 14 amino acids. CDR3 amino acids: CASSPLGADGELFF. CDR3 in DNA: TGTGCCAGCTCACCCTTGGGGGCTGACGGGGAGCTGTTTTTT.

In DNA form, the CDR3 reads TGTGCCAGCAGTCTGGGGCCTAGCGGGAGCTACGAGCAGTACTTC. As protein: CASSLGPSGSYEQYF. This sequence joins TRBV2 and TRBJ2-7; 10 nucleotides line up with TRBD2. J lost 3 bases, V lost 5 bases, and 7 bases had no gene match. The CDR3 has 15 residues. From germline, CDR1 is SNHLY and CDR2 FYNNEI.

This sequence joins TRBV3-1 (or the pseudogene TRBV3-2) and TRBJ1-1; 7 bases match TRBD1. Germline values: CDR1 LGHDT, CDR2 YNNKEL (reference sequence). The CDR3 spans 13 residues. V shed 7 bases, J shed 1 base, and the junction held 3 bases outside the gene matches. CDR3 nucleotides: TGTGCCAGCAAGAGGACAGGGAACACTGAAGCTTTCTTT. Protein: CASKRTGNTEAFF.

The chain carries TRBV2 and TRBJ2-7; tentative D call: TRBD2 (5 bases). V shed 8 bases and J shed 0 bases, with 14 bases lying between them. Germline-derived CDR1 and CDR2 are SNHLY and FYNNEI. The CDR3 has 14 residues. The chain's CDR3 is CASPGLRSSYEQYF. DNA of the CDR3: TGTGCCAGCCCAGGACTTAGGAGCTCCTACGAGCAGTACTTC.

This chain links TRBV7-6 with TRBJ2-3; the match to TRBD2 covers 7 bases. The CDR3 runs to 16 residues. The J segment lost 4 bases and the V segment lost 1 base, leaving 8 bases of the junction unmatched. Germline CDR1 is SGHVS and CDR2 is FNYEAQ. The CDR3 DNA sequence: TGTGCCAGCAGCTTAGGGGCGGGACTACAGGCAGATACGCAGTATTTT. This gives the protein CASSLGAGLQADTQYF.

The gene calls are TRBV6-5 and TRBJ1-1; TRBD1 might be the D (6 bases). Looked up from germline, CDR1 is MNHEY and CDR2 is SVGAGI. Trimming shortened V by 11 bases and J by 4 bases, and 17 bases separated the two germline ends. The CDR3 is 13 amino acids. The CDR3 sequence: CAARGQGPTEAFF. DNA for the CDR3: TGTGCCGCGAGAGGGCAGGGGCCCACTGAAGCTTTCTTT.

V gene TRBV2 combines with J gene TRBJ2-1; the match to TRBD2 covers 10 bases. CDR3 length: 16 amino acids. The germline gives CDR1 SNHLY, CDR2 FYNNEI. Unmatched junction bases numbered 11, after V lost 3 bases and J lost 9 bases. The CDR3 sequence: CASSESAGGPRGEQFF. CDR3 bases: TGTGCCAGCAGTGAGTCAGCGGGAGGGCCTAGGGGTGAGCAGTTCTTC.

This clone was counted once. The rearrangement joins TRBV7-8 to TRBJ2-4; 7 bases are a match to TRBD1. Germline V gives CDR1 SGHVS, CDR2 FQNEAQ. Trimming cost V 2 bases and J 2 bases; bases outside gene matches: 18. The CDR3 is 20 residues long. The CDR3 bases are TGTGCCAGCAGCTTAATGCCGACAGGGAGTAGTTCAGGGCCCAAAAACATTCAGTACTTC. Translating it yields CASSLMPTGSSSGPKNIQYF.

This clone occurred a few times. The rearrangement joins TRBV29-1 to TRBJ2-3; TRBD2 matches at 8 bases. With 7 bases clipped from V and 0 bases from J, the junction kept 6 bases outside the gene matches. Per the germline V gene, CDR1 is SQVTM and CDR2 is ANQGSEA. The CDR3 sequence is 14 residues long. The DNA of the CDR3 is TGCAGCGCTGTGACTAGCGAGAGCACAGATACGCAGTATTTT. Encoded protein: CSAVTSESTDTQYF.